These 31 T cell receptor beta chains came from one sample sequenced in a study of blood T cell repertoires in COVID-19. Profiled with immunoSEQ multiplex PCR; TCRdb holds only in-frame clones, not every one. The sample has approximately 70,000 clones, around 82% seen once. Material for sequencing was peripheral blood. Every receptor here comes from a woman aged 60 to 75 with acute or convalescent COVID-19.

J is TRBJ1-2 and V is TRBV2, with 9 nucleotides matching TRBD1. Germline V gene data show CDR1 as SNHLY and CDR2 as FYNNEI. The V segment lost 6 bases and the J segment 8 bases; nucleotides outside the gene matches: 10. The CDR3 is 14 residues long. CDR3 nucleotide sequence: TGTGCCAGCAGCTTCCGACAGGGGGGAGAAGGCTACACCTTC. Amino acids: CASSFRQGGEGYTF.

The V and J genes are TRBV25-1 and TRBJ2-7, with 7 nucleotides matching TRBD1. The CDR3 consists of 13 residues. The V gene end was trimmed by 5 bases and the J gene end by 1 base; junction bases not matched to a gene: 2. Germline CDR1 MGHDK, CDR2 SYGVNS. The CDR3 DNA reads TGTGCCAGCAGTAGACAGGGTTCCTACGAGCAGTACTTC. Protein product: CASSRQGSYEQYF.

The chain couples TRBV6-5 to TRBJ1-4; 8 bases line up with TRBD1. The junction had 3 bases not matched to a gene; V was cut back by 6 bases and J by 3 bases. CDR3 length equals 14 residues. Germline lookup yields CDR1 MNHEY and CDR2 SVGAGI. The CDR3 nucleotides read TGTGCCAGCAGCATGACAGGGGCTAATGAAAAACTGTTTTTT. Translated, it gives CASSMTGANEKLFF.

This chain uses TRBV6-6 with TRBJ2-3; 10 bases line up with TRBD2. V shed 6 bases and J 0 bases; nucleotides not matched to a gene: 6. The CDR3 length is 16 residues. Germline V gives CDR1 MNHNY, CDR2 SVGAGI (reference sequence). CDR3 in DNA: TGTGCCAGCAGAGTAGCGGGGGGCACTAGCACAGATACGCAGTATTTT. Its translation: CASRVAGGTSTDTQYF.

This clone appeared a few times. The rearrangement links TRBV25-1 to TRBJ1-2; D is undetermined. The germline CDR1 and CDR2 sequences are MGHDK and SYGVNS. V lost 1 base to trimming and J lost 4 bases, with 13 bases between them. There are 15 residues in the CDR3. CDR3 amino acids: CASSELRGRGYGYTF. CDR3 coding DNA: TGTGCCAGCAGTGAATTGAGAGGGCGCGGCTATGGCTACACCTTC.

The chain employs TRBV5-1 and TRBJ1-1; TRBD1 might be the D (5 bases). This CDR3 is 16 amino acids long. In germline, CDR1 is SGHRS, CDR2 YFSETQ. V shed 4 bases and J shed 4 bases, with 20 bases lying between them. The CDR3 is CASSGLLGDGGTEAFF. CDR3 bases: TGCGCCAGCAGCGGATTATTAGGGGACGGGGGCACTGAAGCTTTCTTT.

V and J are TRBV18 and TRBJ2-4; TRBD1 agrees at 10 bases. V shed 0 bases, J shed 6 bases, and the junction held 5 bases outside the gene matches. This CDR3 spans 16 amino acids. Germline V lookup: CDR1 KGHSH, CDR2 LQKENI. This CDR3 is CASSPPIGQGGNIQYF. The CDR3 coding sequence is TGTGCCAGCTCACCACCTATCGGACAGGGGGGAAACATTCAGTACTTC.

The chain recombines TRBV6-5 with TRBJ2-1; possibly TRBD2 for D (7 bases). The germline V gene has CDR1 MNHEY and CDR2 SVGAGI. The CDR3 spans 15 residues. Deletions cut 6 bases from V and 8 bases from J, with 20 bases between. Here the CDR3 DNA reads TGTGCCAGCAGAGGAGGGGGAGGGCGGTCTTATGAGCAGTTCTTC. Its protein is CASRGGGGRSYEQFF.

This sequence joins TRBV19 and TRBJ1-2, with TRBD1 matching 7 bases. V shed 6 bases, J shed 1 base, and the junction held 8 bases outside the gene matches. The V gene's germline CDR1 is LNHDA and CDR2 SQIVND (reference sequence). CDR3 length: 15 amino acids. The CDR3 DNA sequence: TGTGCCAGTAGCCTGGGGACAGATTTTAACTATGGCTACACCTTC. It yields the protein CASSLGTDFNYGYTF. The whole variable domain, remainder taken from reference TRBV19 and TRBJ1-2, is DGGITQSPKYLFRKEGQNVTLSCEQNLNHDAMYWYRQDPGQGLRLIYYSQIVNDFQKGDIAEGYSVSREKKESFPLTVTSAQKNPTAFYLCASSLGTDFNYGYTFGSGTRLTVV.

The DNA of the CDR3 is TGTGCCATCAGTGAGGGACATTCGTACCAAGAGACCCAGTACTTC. Amino acids: CAISEGHSYQETQYF. This chain uses TRBV10-3 with TRBJ2-5; D possibly corresponds to TRBD1 (5 bases). The germline V and J ends were trimmed by 2 bases and 0 bases, with 10 bases remaining between them. The CDR3 has 15 residues. CDR1 and CDR2 from the germline V gene are ENHRY and SYGVKD.

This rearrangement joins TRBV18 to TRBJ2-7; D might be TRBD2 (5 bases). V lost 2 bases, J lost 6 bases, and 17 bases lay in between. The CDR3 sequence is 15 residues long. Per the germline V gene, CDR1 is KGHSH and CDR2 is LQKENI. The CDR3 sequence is CASSPFPGAEGEQYF. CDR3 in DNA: TGTGCCAGCTCACCATTCCCAGGCGCAGAGGGCGAGCAGTACTTC.

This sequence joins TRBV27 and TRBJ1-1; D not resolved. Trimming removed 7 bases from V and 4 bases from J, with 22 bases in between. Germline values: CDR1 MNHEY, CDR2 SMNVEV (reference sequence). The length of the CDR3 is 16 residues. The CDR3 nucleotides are TGTGCCAGCACCCGCGTCTGGGCTGGCTCGTCCACTGAAGCTTTCTTT. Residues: CASTRVWAGSSTEAFF.

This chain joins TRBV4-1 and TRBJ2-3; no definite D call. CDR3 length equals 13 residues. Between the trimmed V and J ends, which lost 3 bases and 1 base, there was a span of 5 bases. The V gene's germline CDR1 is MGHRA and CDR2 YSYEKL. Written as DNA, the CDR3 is TGCGCCAGCAGCCACACAGGCACAGATACGCAGTATTTT. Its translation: CASSHTGTDTQYF.

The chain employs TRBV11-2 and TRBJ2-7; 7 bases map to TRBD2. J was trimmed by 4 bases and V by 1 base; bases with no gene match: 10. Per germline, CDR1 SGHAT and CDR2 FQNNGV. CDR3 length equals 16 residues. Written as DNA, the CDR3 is TGTGCCAGCAGCTTAGGGGGCTCGTCAGCGGGATACGAGCAGTACTTC. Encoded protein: CASSLGGSSAGYEQYF.

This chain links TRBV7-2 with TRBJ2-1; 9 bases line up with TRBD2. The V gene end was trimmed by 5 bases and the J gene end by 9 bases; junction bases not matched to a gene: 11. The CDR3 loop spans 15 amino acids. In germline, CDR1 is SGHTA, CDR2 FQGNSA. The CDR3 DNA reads TGTGCCAGCAGCAACGGAAACGTAGCGGGGGCTGAGCAGTTCTTC. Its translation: CASSNGNVAGAEQFF.

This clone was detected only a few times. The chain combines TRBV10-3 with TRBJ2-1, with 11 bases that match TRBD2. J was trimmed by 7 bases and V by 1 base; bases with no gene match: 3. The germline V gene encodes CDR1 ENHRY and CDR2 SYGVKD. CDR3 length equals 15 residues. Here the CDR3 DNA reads TGTGCCATCAGTGAGTTCACTAGCGGGGGTAATGAGCAGTTCTTC. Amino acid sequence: CAISEFTSGGNEQFF.

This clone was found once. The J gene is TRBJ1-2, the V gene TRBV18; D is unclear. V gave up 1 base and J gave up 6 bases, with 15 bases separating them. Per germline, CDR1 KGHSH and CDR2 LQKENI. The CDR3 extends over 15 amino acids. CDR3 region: CASSPQRSGSDGYTF. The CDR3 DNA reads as TGTGCCAGCTCACCACAGCGGTCTGGGAGTGATGGCTACACCTTC.

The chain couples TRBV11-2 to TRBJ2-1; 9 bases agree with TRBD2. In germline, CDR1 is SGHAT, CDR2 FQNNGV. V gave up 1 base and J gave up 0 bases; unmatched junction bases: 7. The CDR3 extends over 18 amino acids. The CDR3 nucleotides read TGTGCCAGCAGCTTAGTGGCGGGGGGGACGACCTCCTACAATGAGCAGTTCTTC. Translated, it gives CASSLVAGGTTSYNEQFF.

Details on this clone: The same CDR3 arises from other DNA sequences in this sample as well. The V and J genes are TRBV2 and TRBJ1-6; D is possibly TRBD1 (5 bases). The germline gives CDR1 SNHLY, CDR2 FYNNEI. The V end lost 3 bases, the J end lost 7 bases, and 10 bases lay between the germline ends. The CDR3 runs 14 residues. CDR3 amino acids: CASSEGRENSPLHF. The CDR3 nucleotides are TGTGCCAGCAGTGAGGGACGGGAGAATTCACCCCTCCACTTT.

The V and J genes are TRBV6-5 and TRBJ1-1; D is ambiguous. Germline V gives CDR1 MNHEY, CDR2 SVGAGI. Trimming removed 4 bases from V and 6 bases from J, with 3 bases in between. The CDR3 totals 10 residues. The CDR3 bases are TGTGCCAGCAGTTTCTCTGAAGCTTTCTTT. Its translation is CASSFSEAFF.

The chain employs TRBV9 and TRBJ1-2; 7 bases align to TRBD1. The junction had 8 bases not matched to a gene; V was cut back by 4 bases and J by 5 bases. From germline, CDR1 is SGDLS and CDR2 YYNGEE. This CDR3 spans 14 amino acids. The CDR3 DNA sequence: TGTGCCAGCAGCTCCCCGACAGGGCTGTATGGCTACACCTTC. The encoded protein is CASSSPTGLYGYTF.

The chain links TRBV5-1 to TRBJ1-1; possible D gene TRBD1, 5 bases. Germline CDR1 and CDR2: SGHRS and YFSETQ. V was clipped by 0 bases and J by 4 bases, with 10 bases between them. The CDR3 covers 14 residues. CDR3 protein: CASSLDSGITEAFF. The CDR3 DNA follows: TGCGCCAGCAGCTTGGACTCAGGGATCACTGAAGCTTTCTTT.

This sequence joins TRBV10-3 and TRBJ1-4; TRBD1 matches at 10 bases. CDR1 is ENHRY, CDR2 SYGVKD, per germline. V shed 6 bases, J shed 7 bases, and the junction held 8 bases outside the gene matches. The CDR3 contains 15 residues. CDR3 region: CAIRGTGQGSEKLFF. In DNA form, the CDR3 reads TGTGCCATCAGAGGTACGGGACAGGGGTCTGAAAAACTGTTTTTT.

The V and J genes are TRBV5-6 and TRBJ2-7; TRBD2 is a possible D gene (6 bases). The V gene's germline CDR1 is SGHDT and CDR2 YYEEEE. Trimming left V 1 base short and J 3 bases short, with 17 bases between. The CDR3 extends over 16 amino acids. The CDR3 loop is CASSLWSTGRDYEQYF. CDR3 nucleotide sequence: TGTGCCAGCAGCTTGTGGTCAACCGGGCGGGACTACGAGCAGTACTTC.

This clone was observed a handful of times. The chain's CDR3 is CAISPRLSTDTQYF. The CDR3 DNA reads TGTGCCATCAGTCCCCGACTGAGCACAGATACGCAGTATTTT. This rearrangement joins TRBV10-3 to TRBJ2-3; no reliable D call. Deletions cut 5 bases from V and 0 bases from J, with 9 bases between. The CDR3 extends over 14 amino acids. Germline-derived CDR1 and CDR2 are ENHRY and SYGVKD.

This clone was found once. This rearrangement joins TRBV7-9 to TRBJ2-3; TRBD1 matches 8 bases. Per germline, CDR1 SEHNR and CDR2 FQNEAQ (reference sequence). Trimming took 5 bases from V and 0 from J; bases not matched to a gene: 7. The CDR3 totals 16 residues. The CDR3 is CASSPSGQVSTDTQYF. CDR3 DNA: TGTGCCAGCAGCCCATCGGGACAGGTTAGCACAGATACGCAGTATTTT.

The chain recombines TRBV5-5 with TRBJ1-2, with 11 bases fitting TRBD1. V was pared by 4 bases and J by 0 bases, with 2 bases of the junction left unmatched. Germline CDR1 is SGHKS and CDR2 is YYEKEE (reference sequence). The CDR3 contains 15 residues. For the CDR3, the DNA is TGTGCCAGCAGCGGACAGGGGGCATCTAACTATGGCTACACCTTC. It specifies CASSGQGASNYGYTF.

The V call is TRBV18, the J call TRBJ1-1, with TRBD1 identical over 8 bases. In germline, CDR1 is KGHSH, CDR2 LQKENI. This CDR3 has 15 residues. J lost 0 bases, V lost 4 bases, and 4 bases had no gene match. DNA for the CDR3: TGTGCCAGCTCACGCCGACAGGGGATGAACACTGAAGCTTTCTTT. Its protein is CASSRRQGMNTEAFF.

The CDR3 loop reads CASSEFSGGANEQFF. The DNA of the CDR3 is TGTGCCAGCAGTGAATTTAGCGGGGGGGCCAATGAGCAGTTCTTC. The chain uses TRBV6-1 and TRBJ2-1; 11 bases line up with TRBD2. The V and J ends lost 2 bases and 6 bases, in that order; junction bases with no gene match: 3. The V gene's germline CDR1 is MNHNS and CDR2 SASEGT. This CDR3 has 15 amino acids.

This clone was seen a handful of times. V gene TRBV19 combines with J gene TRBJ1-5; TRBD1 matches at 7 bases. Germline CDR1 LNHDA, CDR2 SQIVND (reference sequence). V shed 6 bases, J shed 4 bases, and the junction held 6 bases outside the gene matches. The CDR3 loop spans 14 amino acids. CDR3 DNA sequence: TGTGCCAGTAGGTCCCACAGGGGTAATCAGCCCCAGCATTTT. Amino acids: CASRSHRGNQPQHF.

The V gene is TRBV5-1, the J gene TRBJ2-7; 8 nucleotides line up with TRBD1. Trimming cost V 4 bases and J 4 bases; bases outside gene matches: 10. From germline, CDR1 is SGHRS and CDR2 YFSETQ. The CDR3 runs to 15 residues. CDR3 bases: TGCGCCAGCAGCGCCGACAGGGGCAGAGGGTACGAGCAGTACTTC. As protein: CASSADRGRGYEQYF.